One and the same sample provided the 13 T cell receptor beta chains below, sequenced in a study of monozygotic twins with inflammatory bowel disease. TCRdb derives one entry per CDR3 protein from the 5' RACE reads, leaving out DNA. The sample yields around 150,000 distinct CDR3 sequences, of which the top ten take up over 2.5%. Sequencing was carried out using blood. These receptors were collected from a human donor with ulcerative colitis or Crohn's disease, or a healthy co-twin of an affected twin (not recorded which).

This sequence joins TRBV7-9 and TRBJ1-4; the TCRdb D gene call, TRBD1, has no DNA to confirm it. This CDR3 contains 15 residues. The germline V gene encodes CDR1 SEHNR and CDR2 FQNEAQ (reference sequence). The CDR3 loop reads CASNKLRTGGEKLFF.

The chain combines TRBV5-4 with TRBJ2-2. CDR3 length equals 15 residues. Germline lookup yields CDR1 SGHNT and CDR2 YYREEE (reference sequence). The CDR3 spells CASSPFYGDTGELFF.

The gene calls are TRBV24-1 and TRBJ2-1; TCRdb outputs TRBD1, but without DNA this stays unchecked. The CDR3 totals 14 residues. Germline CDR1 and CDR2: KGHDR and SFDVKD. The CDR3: CATSDYRGKNEQFF.

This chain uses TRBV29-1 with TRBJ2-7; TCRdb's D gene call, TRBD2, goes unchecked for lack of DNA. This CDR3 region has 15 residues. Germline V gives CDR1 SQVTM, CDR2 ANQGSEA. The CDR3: CSVEGVAGGRYEQYF.

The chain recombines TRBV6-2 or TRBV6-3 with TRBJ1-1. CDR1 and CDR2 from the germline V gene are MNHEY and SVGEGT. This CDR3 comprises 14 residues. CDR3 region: CASSYLLVNTEAFF.

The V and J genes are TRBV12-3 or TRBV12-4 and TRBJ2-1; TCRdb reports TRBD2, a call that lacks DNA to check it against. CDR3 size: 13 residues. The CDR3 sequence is CASSSGLAGGRVF.

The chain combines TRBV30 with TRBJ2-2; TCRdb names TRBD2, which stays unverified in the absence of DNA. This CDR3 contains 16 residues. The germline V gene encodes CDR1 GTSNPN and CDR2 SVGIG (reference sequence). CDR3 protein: CAWSVLAGALTGELFF. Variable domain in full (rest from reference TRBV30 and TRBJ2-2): SQTIHQWPATLVQPVGSPLSLECTVEGTSNPNLYWYRQAAGRGLQLLFYSVGIGQISSEVPQNLSASRPQDRQFILSSKKLLLSDSGFYLCAWSVLAGALTGELFFGEGSRLTVL.

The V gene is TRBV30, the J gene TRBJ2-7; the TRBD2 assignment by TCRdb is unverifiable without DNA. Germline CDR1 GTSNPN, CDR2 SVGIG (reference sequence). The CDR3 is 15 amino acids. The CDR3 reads CAWDLAGGFSYEQYF.

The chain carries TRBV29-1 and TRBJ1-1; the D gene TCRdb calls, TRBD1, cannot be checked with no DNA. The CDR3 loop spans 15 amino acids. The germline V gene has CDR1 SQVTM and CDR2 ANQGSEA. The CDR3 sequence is CSVGGEADMNTEAFF.

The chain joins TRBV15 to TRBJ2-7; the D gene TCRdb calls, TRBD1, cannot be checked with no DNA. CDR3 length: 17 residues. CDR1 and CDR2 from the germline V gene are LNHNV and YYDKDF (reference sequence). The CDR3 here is CATSRDIGGHHSYEQYF.

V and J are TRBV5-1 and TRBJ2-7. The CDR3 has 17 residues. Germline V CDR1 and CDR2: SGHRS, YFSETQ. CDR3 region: CASSLRQRVGLDYEQYF.

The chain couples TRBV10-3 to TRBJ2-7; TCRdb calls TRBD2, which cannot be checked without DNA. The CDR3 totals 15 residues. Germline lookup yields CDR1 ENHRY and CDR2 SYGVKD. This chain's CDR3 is CAISAAGLASYEQYF.

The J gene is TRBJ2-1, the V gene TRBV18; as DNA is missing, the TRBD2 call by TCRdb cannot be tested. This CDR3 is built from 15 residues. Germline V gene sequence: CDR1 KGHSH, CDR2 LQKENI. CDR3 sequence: CASSSILAGVNEQFF. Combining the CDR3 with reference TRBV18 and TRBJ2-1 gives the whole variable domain NAGVMQNPRHLVRRRGQEARLRCSPMKGHSHVYWYRQLPEEGLKFMVYLQKENIIDESGMPKERFSAEFPKEGPSILRIQQVVRGDSAAYFCASSSILAGVNEQFFGPGTRLTVL.